This T cell receptor beta chain originates from a study of T-cell reconstitution after alpha-beta-depleted transplantation in children. Preparation of the TCRbeta library used unique molecular identifiers. Each CDR3 protein is one row after TCRdb ran MiXCR on the PCR reads. Of 200,000 to 300,000 distinct CDR3 sequences in the sample, around 13% were seen once. The J segment lost 3 bases and the V segment lost 6 bases, leaving 10 bases of the junction unmatched. CDR1 SGHAT and CDR2 FQNNGV come from the germline V gene. The CDR3 runs to 16 residues. The genes are TRBV11-2 and TRBJ1-1, with 10 bases that match TRBD1. The receptor comes from a human donor who donated a stem cell graft to a child with acute lymphoblastic leukemia. This material consisted of PBMCs from the stem cell graft donor, taken from the stem cell graft. This chain's CDR3 is CASRPDRGAFYTEAFF. CDR3 coding DNA: TGTGCCAGCAGACCGGACAGGGGGGCTTTTTACACTGAAGCTTTCTTT.